The 3 T cell receptor beta chains reported below all come from one sample, sequenced in a study of sequential checkpoint blockade in melanoma. The data were produced by immunoSEQ multiplex PCR, yet TCRdb's version contains in-frame clones alone and is incomplete. The sample holds 13,000 or so clones, roughly 78% seen once. Treatment here: randomized to nivolumab then ipilimumab (arm A) or the reverse (arm B). This specimen was CD8+ T cells sorted from blood (inferred from file names), taken from a patient given nivolumab and ipilimumab in sequence. These receptors were taken from a human donor with melanoma.

V usage is TRBV19 and J usage is TRBJ2-1, with D tentatively TRBD2 (5 bases). Trimming left V 4 bases short and J 5 bases short, with 9 bases between. This CDR3 contains 13 residues. Germline V gene sequence: CDR1 LNHDA, CDR2 SQIVND (reference sequence). This chain's CDR3 is CASSTAGDNEQFF. As DNA, the CDR3 is TGTGCCAGTAGTACGGCGGGTGACAATGAGCAGTTCTTC.

This clone has a single count. The chain uses TRBV9 and TRBJ2-3; D is perhaps TRBD2 (6 bases). Germline V gives CDR1 SGDLS, CDR2 YYNGEE. CDR3 length: 15 residues. The V end was cut by 3 bases, the J end by 1 base, with 12 bases between. The CDR3 sequence: CASSGGLQGTDTQYF. CDR3 sequence (DNA): TGTGCCAGCAGCGGGGGACTTCAGGGCACAGATACGCAGTATTTT.

The chain combines TRBV19 with TRBJ2-7; 10 positions match TRBD1. The CDR3 runs 14 residues. CDR1 is LNHDA and CDR2 is SQIVND in the germline V gene (reference sequence). The junction had 5 bases not matched to a gene; V was cut back by 5 bases and J by 4 bases. The CDR3 sequence is CASSPLGQGYEQYF. DNA for the CDR3: TGTGCCAGTAGTCCACTGGGACAGGGGTACGAGCAGTACTTC.